This T cell receptor (beta chain) was sequenced in a study of blood T cell repertoires in COVID-19. This table comes from immunoSEQ multiplex PCR, and its TCRdb copy is limited to in-frame clones, with some not included. The table includes 400,000 or so clones, around 87% detected once. The CDR3 runs 14 residues. The trim removed 5 bases at V and 6 bases at J, leaving 7 bases unmatched. Per germline, CDR1 MNHEY and CDR2 SMNVEV (reference sequence). This receptor was taken from a human donor in a cohort sampled during active COVID-19. The chain uses TRBV27 and TRBJ2-7, with 10 bases lining up with TRBD2. The material sequenced was peripheral blood. For the CDR3, the DNA is TGTGCCAGCAGTATTCTAGCGGGAGTACGCGAGCAGTACTTC. Its protein is CASSILAGVREQYF.